The 17 T cell receptor beta chains below all came from one sample that was sequenced in a study of T cell responses to AZD1222 COVID-19 vaccine. Profiling relied on immunoSEQ multiplex PCR, and the TCRdb table lists in-frame clones only, not all of them. The sample has about 150,000 clones, 88% seen once; the top ten hold 5.4%. The specimen was peripheral blood, collected 28 days after the second dose of the MenACWY control vaccine. These receptors were taken from an adult who received the MenACWY meningococcal vaccine as a control.

V usage is TRBV2 and J usage is TRBJ1-2; D remains unclear. The V gene's germline CDR1 is SNHLY and CDR2 FYNNEI. V was clipped by 6 bases and J by 8 bases, with 16 bases between them. CDR3 length: 13 amino acids. The DNA for the CDR3 is TGTGCCAGCAGCGGTTGGGTTGCAGAGGGCTACACCTTC. This gives the protein CASSGWVAEGYTF. Based on the CDR3 plus reference TRBV2 and TRBJ1-2, the full variable domain is EPEVTQTPSHQVTQMGQEVILRCVPISNHLYFYWYRQILGQKVEFLVSFYNNEISEKSEIFDDQFSVERPDGSNFTLKIRSTKLEDSAMYFCASSGWVAEGYTFGSGTRLTVV.

The V call is TRBV7-2, the J call TRBJ2-1, with 9 nucleotides matching TRBD2. There are 16 residues in the CDR3. Germline CDR1 SGHTA, CDR2 FQGNSA. V dropped 1 base and J dropped 4; count of bases not matched to a gene: 5. CDR3: CASSLVGLARYNEQFF. CDR3 DNA: TGTGCCAGCAGCTTAGTGGGACTAGCCCGTTACAATGAGCAGTTCTTC.

The chain employs TRBV18 and TRBJ1-1; no clear D gene. Germline V gives CDR1 KGHSH, CDR2 LQKENI. The V end was cut by 2 bases, the J end by 1 base, with 8 bases between. This CDR3 spans 14 amino acids. DNA for the CDR3: TGTGCCAGCTCACCAGAGATCGCGAACACTGAAGCTTTCTTT. This sequence encodes CASSPEIANTEAFF.

The chain employs TRBV19 and TRBJ1-5; maybe TRBD1 (5 bases). Per the germline V gene, CDR1 is LNHDA and CDR2 is SQIVND (reference sequence). Deletions cut 7 bases from V and 3 bases from J, with 10 bases between. The CDR3 length is 13 residues. CDR3 bases: TGTGCCAGTAAGAGACAGATCAATCAGCCCCAGCATTTT. This codes for CASKRQINQPQHF.

The V call is TRBV20-1, the J call TRBJ1-2; 9 nucleotides match TRBD1. The CDR3 has 14 residues. CDR1 DFQATT and CDR2 SNEGSKA come from the germline V gene (reference sequence). Losses at the gene ends were 6 bases for V and 8 bases for J; bases not matched to a gene: 13. CDR3 in amino acids: CSASKPGQGSGYTF. The CDR3 nucleotides read TGCAGTGCCAGTAAACCGGGACAGGGAAGCGGCTACACCTTC.

V and J are TRBV6-1 and TRBJ2-2; 8 positions agree with TRBD2. From germline, CDR1 is MNHNS and CDR2 SASEGT. The CDR3 is 17 residues long. Trimming at V came to 3 bases and at J to 7 bases, leaving 13 bases not matched to a gene. The CDR3 region is CASSDLPRLLADGELFF. The CDR3 region has the DNA TGTGCCAGCAGTGATCTACCTCGGCTACTAGCGGACGGGGAGCTGTTTTTT.

The genes are TRBV4-3 and TRBJ2-1; D is unresolved. CDR3 length: 17 residues. Trimming took 3 bases from V and 0 from J, leaving 15 bases between them. CDR1 LGHNA and CDR2 YSLEER come from the germline V gene. CDR3 DNA: TGCGCCAGCAGCCACACAACTGACCGAGGCTCCTACAATGAGCAGTTCTTC. Translated: CASSHTTDRGSYNEQFF.

This clone was observed once. The genes are TRBV11-2 and TRBJ2-4; 11 positions match TRBD1. V gave up 6 bases and J gave up 1 base; unmatched junction bases: 11. There are 18 residues in the CDR3. Germline CDR1 and CDR2: SGHAT and FQNNGV. This chain's CDR3 is CASRLDRGRVIAKNIQYF. In nucleotides, the CDR3 is TGTGCCAGCAGACTGGACAGGGGGCGTGTAATCGCCAAAAACATTCAGTACTTC.

The chain uses TRBV11-3 and TRBJ1-1; 8 bases match TRBD1. Germline V gene lookup returns CDR1 SGHNT and CDR2 YENEEA. Trimming removed 5 bases from V and 5 bases from J; junction bases left unmatched: 4. This CDR3 is built from 13 residues. CDR3 in amino acids: CASSPRGPTEAFF. The CDR3 nucleotides are TGTGCCAGCAGCCCCAGGGGGCCTACTGAAGCTTTCTTT. Combining the CDR3 with reference TRBV11-3 and TRBJ1-1 gives the whole variable domain EAGVVQSPRYKIIEKKQPVAFWCNPISGHNTLYWYLQNLGQGPELLIRYENEEAVDDSQLPKDRFSAERLKGVDSTLKIQPAELGDSAVYLCASSPRGPTEAFFGQGTRLTVV.

The chain links TRBV11-3 to TRBJ1-1, with 11 positions matching TRBD1. V shed 5 bases and J 5 bases; nucleotides not matched to a gene: 7. The CDR3 length is 15 residues. Germline CDR1 reads SGHNT; CDR2 reads YENEEA. In nucleotides, the CDR3 is TGTGCCAGCAGCCAGGGGGACAGGGGGTGGACTGAAGCTTTCTTT. This gives the protein CASSQGDRGWTEAFF.

The gene calls are TRBV11-3 and TRBJ1-1, with 9 bases identical to TRBD1. Germline V gene data show CDR1 as SGHNT and CDR2 as YENEEA. J gave up 5 bases and V 1 base, and 5 bases lay outside the gene matches. The CDR3 contains 15 residues. CDR3 nucleotide sequence: TGTGCCAGCAGCTTAGGAGGGACAGGGAGGACTGAAGCTTTCTTT. Protein: CASSLGGTGRTEAFF.

The chain uses TRBV11-1 and TRBJ1-6, with TRBD1 as a possible D gene (6 bases). Trimming stripped 1 base from V and 2 bases from J, with 6 bases between. There are 15 residues in the CDR3. Germline V gene sequence: CDR1 SGHAT, CDR2 FQDESV (reference sequence). The CDR3 here is CASSLEGAYNSPLHF. CDR3 coding DNA: TGTGCCAGCAGCTTAGAGGGGGCCTATAATTCACCCCTCCACTTT.

The chain uses TRBV18 and TRBJ1-1; a weak D match, TRBD1 (5 bases). There are 13 residues in the CDR3. Deletions cut 4 bases from V and 5 bases from J, with 11 bases between. From germline, CDR1 is KGHSH and CDR2 LQKENI. The DNA for the CDR3 is TGTGCCAGCTCACGGGACCAAAAAACTGAAGCTTTCTTT. It yields the protein CASSRDQKTEAFF. The variable domain in full, completed from reference TRBV18 and TRBJ1-1, reads NAGVMQNPRHLVRRRGQEARLRCSPMKGHSHVYWYRQLPEEGLKFMVYLQKENIIDESGMPKERFSAEFPKEGPSILRIQQVVRGDSAAYFCASSRDQKTEAFFGQGTRLTVV.

The V call is TRBV5-1, the J call TRBJ2-2, with 10 bases fitting TRBD1. V shed 4 bases and J 4 bases; nucleotides not matched to a gene: 7. The length of the CDR3 is 16 residues. Germline CDR1 and CDR2: SGHRS and YFSETQ. The CDR3 loop reads CASSDRGRRGTGELFF. For the CDR3, the DNA is TGCGCCAGCAGCGACAGGGGGCGAAGGGGCACCGGGGAGCTGTTTTTT.

The rearrangement uses TRBV18 and TRBJ1-1, with D possibly being TRBD1 (5 bases). Germline assignment: CDR1 KGHSH and CDR2 LQKENI. This CDR3 spans 17 amino acids. Trimming removed 4 bases from V and 1 base from J, with 19 bases in between. The CDR3 sequence is CASSRYPEGAPNTEAFF. The CDR3 DNA sequence: TGTGCCAGCTCACGATATCCGGAAGGGGCGCCGAACACTGAAGCTTTCTTT.

This clone has just one count. The chain uses TRBV5-4 and TRBJ2-2, with a tentative D call TRBD1 (6 bases). This CDR3 contains 16 residues. CDR1 and CDR2 from the germline V gene are SGHNT and YYREEE (reference sequence). Trimming took off 4 bases at V and 3 bases at J, with 16 bases between the two ends. CDR3 coding DNA: TGTGCCAGCAGCCGAACAGGGTATCAGGACACCGGGGAGCTGTTTTTT. This encodes CASSRTGYQDTGELFF.

This clone was counted a single time. The chain employs TRBV10-3 and TRBJ2-5, with D possibly being TRBD2 (6 bases). Per the germline V gene, CDR1 is ENHRY and CDR2 is SYGVKD. The CDR3 length is 17 residues. V dropped 0 bases and J dropped 0 bases, with 14 bases sitting between them. In DNA, the CDR3 is TGTGCCATCAGTGAGTCGTATGCGGGATGGGACCAAGAGACCCAGTACTTC. Translated, it gives CAISESYAGWDQETQYF.